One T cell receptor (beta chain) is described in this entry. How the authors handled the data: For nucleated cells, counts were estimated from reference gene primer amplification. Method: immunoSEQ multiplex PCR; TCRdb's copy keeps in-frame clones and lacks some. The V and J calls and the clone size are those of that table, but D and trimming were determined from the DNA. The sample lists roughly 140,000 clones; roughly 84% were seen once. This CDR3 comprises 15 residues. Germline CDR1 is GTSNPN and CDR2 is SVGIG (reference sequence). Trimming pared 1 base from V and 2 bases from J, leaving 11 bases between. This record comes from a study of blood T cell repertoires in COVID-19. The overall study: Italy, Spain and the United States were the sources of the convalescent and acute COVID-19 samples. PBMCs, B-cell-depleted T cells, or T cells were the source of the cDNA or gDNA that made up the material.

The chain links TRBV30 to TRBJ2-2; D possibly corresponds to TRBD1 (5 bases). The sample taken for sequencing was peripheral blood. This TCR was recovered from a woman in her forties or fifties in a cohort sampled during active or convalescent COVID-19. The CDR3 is CAWSALGANTGELFF. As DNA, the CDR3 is TGTGCCTGGAGTGCCCTTGGGGCAAACACCGGGGAGCTGTTTTTT.